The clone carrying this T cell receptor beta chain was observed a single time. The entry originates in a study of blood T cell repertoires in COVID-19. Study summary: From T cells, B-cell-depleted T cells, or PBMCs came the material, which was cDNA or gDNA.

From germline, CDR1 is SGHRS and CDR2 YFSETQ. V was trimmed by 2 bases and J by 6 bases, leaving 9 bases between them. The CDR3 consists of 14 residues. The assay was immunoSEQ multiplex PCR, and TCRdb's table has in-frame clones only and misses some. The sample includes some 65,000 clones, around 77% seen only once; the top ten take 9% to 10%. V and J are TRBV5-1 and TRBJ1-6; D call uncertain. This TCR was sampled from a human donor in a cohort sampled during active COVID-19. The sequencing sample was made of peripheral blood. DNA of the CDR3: TGCGCCAGCAGCTTTGGGCAGGTTAATTCACCCCTCCACTTT. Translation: CASSFGQVNSPLHF.